The 12 T cell receptor beta chains listed next were all sequenced from one sample in a study of CD8+ T cells in alopecia areata. As to treatment: oral pan-JAK inhibitor, 5-10 mg twice daily. RNA, once extracted, was reverse transcribed into cDNA for use as the sequencing template. The protocol was immunoSEQ multiplex PCR, while the TCRdb copy is restricted to in-frame clones and leaves out a portion. In the table there are over 150,000 clones, about three fifths of which are singletons. The sample consisted of CD4+ T cells sorted from blood, taken at week 4, from a patient treated with tofacitinib. These receptors were taken from a human donor with alopecia areata.

The CDR3 here is CASRSQGNLYGYTF. CDR3 coding DNA: TGTGCCAGCAGATCGCAGGGAAACCTCTATGGCTACACCTTC. The J gene is TRBJ1-2, the V gene TRBV2; maybe TRBD1 (5 bases). Deletions cut 6 bases from V and 4 bases from J, with 15 bases between. The germline gives CDR1 SNHLY, CDR2 FYNNEI. This CDR3 comprises 14 residues. The full variable domain, its missing parts supplied by reference TRBV2 and TRBJ1-2, is EPEVTQTPSHQVTQMGQEVILRCVPISNHLYFYWYRQILGQKVEFLVSFYNNEISEKSEIFDDQFSVERPDGSNFTLKIRSTKLEDSAMYFCASRSQGNLYGYTFGSGTRLTVV.

The CDR3 DNA reads as TGCAGCTCCGTAGGTGGACTCCCAGGACCCACTGAAGCTTTCTTT. Translated: CSSVGGLPGPTEAFF. The V call is TRBV29-1, the J call TRBJ1-1; D not resolved. Germline lookup yields CDR1 SQVTM and CDR2 ANQGSEA. V was trimmed by 8 bases and J by 4 bases, leaving 23 bases between them. CDR3 length: 15 amino acids.

The V and J genes are TRBV30 and TRBJ1-2, with 11 bases aligning to TRBD1. V was clipped by 3 bases and J by 5 bases; unmatched bases: 11. From germline, CDR1 is GTSNPN and CDR2 SVGIG (reference sequence). This CDR3 has 16 amino acids. The CDR3 nucleotides are TGTGCCTGGAGCTTCTACCGGGACAGGGGGACTTATGGCTACACCTTC. Amino acid sequence: CAWSFYRDRGTYGYTF.

This clone was picked up one time. Here the CDR3 reads CSVIPLREDRGEQYF. As DNA, the CDR3 is TGCAGCGTTATCCCCCTCCGGGAGGACCGCGGCGAGCAGTACTTC. The V call is TRBV29-1, the J call TRBJ2-7; 7 bases agree with TRBD2. V was pared by 5 bases and J by 6 bases, with 16 bases of the junction left unmatched. From germline, CDR1 is SQVTM and CDR2 ANQGSEA. This CDR3 has 15 residues.

This chain uses TRBV6-5 with TRBJ1-2; 7 nucleotides line up with TRBD1. The CDR3 has 14 residues. V shed 6 bases, J shed 2 bases, and the junction held 6 bases outside the gene matches. Germline lookup yields CDR1 MNHEY and CDR2 SVGAGI. The CDR3 loop reads CASSRTGRNYGYTF. Here the CDR3 DNA reads TGTGCCAGCAGCCGGACAGGCCGAAACTATGGCTACACCTTC.

The chain uses TRBV11-2 and TRBJ2-3; maybe TRBD2 (5 bases). This CDR3 is built from 14 residues. CDR1 and CDR2 (germline): SGHAT, FQNNGV. V dropped 1 base and J dropped 9 bases, with 14 bases sitting between them. This CDR3 is CASSLGGPEGTQYF. CDR3 bases: TGTGCCAGCAGCTTAGGAGGGCCTGAAGGAACGCAGTATTTT.

The chain joins TRBV6-5 to TRBJ2-7; D gene uncertain. Germline lookup yields CDR1 MNHEY and CDR2 SVGAGI. This CDR3 region has 13 residues. V gave up 10 bases and J gave up 2 bases, with 15 bases separating them. DNA for the CDR3: TGTGCCACCAGGAGTCCGTCCCCCTACGAGCAGTACTTC. Translating it yields CATRSPSPYEQYF.

The V gene is TRBV1, the J gene TRBJ2-5. TRBV1 is a pseudogene. This CDR3 is 11 amino acids long. In DNA form, the CDR3 reads TGCACCAGCAGCCATGCCGAGACCCAGTACTTC. Translated, it gives CTSSHAETQYF.

This clone was seen only a few times. V gene TRBV10-3 combines with J gene TRBJ1-6; D gene uncertain. With 6 bases removed from V and 7 bases from J, the gap between germline ends came to 16 bases. The CDR3 extends over 15 amino acids. Germline-derived CDR1 and CDR2 are ENHRY and SYGVKD. Written as DNA, the CDR3 is TGTGCCATCAGGGAAACGGACGCCCGGAATTCACCCCTCCACTTT. Translated, it gives CAIRETDARNSPLHF.

The V gene is TRBV6-6, the J gene TRBJ1-1; no definite D call. Germline V gives CDR1 MNHNY, CDR2 SVGAGI (reference sequence). This CDR3 is 13 amino acids long. The germline V and J ends were trimmed by 0 bases and 5 bases, with 7 bases remaining between them. DNA for the CDR3: TGTGCCAGCAGTTACTCAACAGCAACTGAAGCTTTCTTT. Translating gives CASSYSTATEAFF.

This chain joins TRBV2 and TRBJ2-3; 7 nucleotides match TRBD1. Trimming took 7 bases from V and 5 from J; bases not matched to a gene: 9. The CDR3 sequence is 14 residues long. Germline CDR1 and CDR2: SNHLY and FYNNEI. The CDR3 sequence is CASTKKTGIDTQYF. The DNA for the CDR3 is TGTGCCAGCACCAAGAAGACAGGGATAGATACGCAGTATTTT.

A few counts support this clone. CDR3 nucleotides: TGTGCCAGCAGCCAAGAAGGCAGGGACACTGAAGCTTTCTTT. Its translation: CASSQEGRDTEAFF. The chain employs TRBV4-2 and TRBJ1-1, with D perhaps TRBD1 (5 bases). The CDR3 contains 14 residues. V lost 0 bases, J lost 3 bases, and 8 bases lay in between. Germline CDR1 and CDR2: LGHNA and YNFKEQ.